This T cell receptor (beta chain) was sequenced during a study of blood T cell repertoires in COVID-19. Study-wide context: Samples came from the United States, Italy and Spain, spanning acute and convalescent COVID-19. PBMCs, B-cell-depleted T cells, or T cells provided the cDNA or gDNA that made up the material.

The CDR3 sequence is 11 residues long. V shed 6 bases and J shed 1 base, with 6 bases lying between them. Germline assignment: CDR1 DFQATT and CDR2 SNEGSKA (reference sequence). Per the original data handling: The authors estimated nucleated cell counts from reference gene primer amplification. Clones were read by immunoSEQ multiplex PCR, and TCRdb kept only the in-frame ones, dropping some. V, J and clone size are taken as reported in that table, and D and trimming were inferred from the DNA itself. In the table there are over 150,000 clones, approximately 84% of which are singletons. The sequence was obtained from a man aged 35-49 years with acute or convalescent COVID-19. The chain joins TRBV20-1 to TRBJ2-5; tentative D call: TRBD2 (6 bases). The specimen sequenced was peripheral blood. In DNA form, the CDR3 reads TGCAGTGCGGGGGGCCAAGAGACCCAGTACTTC. It is translated as CSAGGQETQYF.